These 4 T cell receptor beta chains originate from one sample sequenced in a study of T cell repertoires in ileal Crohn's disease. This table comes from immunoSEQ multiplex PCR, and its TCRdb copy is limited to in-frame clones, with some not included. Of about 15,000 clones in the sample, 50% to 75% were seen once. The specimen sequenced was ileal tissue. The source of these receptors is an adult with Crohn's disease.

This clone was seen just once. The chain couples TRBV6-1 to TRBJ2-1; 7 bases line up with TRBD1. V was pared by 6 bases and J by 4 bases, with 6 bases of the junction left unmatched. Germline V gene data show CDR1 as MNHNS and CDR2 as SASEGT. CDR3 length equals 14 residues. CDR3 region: CASSLGTDYNEQFF. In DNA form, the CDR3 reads TGTGCCAGCAGCCTTGGGACAGATTACAATGAGCAGTTCTTC.

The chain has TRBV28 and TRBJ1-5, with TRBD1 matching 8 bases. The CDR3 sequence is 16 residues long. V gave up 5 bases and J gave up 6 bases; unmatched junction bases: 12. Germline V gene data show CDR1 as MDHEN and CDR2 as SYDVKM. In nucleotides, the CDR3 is TGTGCCAGCAGTCCAGACGACAGGGGAAGGAGTCAGCCCCAGCATTTT. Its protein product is CASSPDDRGRSQPQHF.

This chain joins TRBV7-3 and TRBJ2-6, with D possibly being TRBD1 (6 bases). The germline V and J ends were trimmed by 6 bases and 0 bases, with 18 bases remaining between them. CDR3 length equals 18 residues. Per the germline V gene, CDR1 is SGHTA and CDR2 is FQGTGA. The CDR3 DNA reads TGTGCCAGCAGTTTACAGGGATCGAGCCTCTCTGGGGCCAACGTCCTGACTTTC. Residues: CASSLQGSSLSGANVLTF.

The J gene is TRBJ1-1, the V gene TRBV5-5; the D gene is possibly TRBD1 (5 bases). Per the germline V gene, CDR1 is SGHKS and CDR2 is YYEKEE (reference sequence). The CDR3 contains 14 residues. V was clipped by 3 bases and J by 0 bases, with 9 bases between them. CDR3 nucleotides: TGTGCCAGCAGCTCGTTGACAGTGAACACTGAAGCTTTCTTT. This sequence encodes CASSSLTVNTEAFF.